Detailed here is one T cell receptor beta chain. Original processing methods: Reference gene primer amplification yielded estimated nucleated cell counts. Assay used: immunoSEQ multiplex PCR; TCRdb lists only in-frame clones, some missing. V, J and clone size are those of that table, while D and trimming were read from the DNA. The sample includes over 50,000 clones, around 84% seen only once; the top ten take around 27%. Trimming removed 8 bases from V and 2 bases from J, with 6 bases in between. This CDR3 has 12 residues. CDR1 is MNHEY, CDR2 SVGAGI, per germline. These data are taken from a study of blood T cell repertoires in COVID-19. As for the study in general: The United States, Italy and Spain were the sources of the acute and convalescent COVID-19 samples. Sources were T cells, B-cell-depleted T cells, or PBMCs; the material itself was cDNA or gDNA.

Material: peripheral blood. V is TRBV6-5 and J is TRBJ2-2; D is undetermined. The sequence came from a human donor in a cohort sampled during active COVID-19. Here the CDR3 DNA reads TGTGCCAGCCTAGGCAACACCGGGGAGCTGTTTTTT. Translation: CASLGNTGELFF.